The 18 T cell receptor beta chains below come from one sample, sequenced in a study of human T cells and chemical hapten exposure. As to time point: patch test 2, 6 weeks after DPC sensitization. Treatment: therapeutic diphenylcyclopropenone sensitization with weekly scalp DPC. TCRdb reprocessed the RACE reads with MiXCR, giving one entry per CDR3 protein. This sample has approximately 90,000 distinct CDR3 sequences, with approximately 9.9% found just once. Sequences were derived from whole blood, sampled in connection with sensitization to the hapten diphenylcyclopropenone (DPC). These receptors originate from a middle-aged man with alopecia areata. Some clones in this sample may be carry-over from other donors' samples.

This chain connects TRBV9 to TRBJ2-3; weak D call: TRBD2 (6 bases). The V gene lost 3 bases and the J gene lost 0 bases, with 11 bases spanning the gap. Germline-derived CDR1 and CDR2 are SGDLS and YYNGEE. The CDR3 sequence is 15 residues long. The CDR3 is CASSDGTSSTDTQYF. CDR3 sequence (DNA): TGTGCCAGCAGCGACGGGACTTCTAGCACAGATACGCAGTATTTT. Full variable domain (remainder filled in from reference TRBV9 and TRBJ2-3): DSGVTQTPKHLITATGQRVTLRCSPRSGDLSVYWYQQSLDQGLQFLIQYYNGEERAKGNILERFSAQQFPDLHSELNLSSLELGDSALYFCASSDGTSSTDTQYFGPGTRLTVL.

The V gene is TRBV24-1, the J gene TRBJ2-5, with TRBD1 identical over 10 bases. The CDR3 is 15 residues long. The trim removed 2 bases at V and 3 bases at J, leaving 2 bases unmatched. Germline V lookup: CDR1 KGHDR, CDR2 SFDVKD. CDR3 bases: TGTGCCACCAGTGATTCCGGACAGGGGGAAGAGACCCAGTACTTC. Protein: CATSDSGQGEETQYF.

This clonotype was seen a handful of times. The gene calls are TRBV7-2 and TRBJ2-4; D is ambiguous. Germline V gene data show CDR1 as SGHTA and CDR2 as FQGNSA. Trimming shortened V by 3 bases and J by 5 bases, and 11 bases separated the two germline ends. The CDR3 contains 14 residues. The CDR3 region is CASSFGQAQNIQYF. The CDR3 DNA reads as TGTGCCAGCAGCTTTGGTCAGGCCCAAAACATTCAGTACTTC. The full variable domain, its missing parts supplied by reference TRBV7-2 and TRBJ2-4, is GAGVSQSPSNKVTEKGKDVELRCDPISGHTALYWYRQSLGQGLEFLIYFQGNSAPDKSGLPSDRFSAERTGGSVSTLTIQRTQQEDSAVYLCASSFGQAQNIQYFGAGTRLSVL.

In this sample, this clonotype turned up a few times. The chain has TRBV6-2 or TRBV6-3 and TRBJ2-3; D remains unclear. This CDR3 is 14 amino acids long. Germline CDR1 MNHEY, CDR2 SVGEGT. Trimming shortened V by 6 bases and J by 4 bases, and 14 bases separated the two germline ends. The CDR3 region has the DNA TGTGCCAGCAGCCAGCCCCCAGTGGCAGATACGCAGTATTTT. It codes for CASSQPPVADTQYF.

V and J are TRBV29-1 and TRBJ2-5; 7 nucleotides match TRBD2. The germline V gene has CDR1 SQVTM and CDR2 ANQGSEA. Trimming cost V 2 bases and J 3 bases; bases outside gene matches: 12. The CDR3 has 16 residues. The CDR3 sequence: CSVEKARLAGEETQYF. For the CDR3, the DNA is TGCAGCGTTGAAAAGGCAAGACTGGCGGGAGAAGAGACCCAGTACTTC.

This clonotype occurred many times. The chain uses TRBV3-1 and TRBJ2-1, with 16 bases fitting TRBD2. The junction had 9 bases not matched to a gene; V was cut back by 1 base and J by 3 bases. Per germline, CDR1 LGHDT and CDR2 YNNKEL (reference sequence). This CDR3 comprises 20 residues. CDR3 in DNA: TGTGCCAGCAGCCAAGCAGGGATAGGGACTAGCGGGAGGGTCTACAATGAGCAGTTCTTC. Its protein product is CASSQAGIGTSGRVYNEQFF.

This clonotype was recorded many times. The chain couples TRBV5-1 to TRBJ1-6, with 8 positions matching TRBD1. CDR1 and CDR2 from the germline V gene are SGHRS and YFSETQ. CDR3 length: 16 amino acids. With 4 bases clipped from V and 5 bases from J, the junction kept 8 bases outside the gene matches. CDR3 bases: TGCGCCAGCAGCCCCAGGGGGCGAGGAAATAATTCACCCCTCCACTTT. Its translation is CASSPRGRGNNSPLHF.

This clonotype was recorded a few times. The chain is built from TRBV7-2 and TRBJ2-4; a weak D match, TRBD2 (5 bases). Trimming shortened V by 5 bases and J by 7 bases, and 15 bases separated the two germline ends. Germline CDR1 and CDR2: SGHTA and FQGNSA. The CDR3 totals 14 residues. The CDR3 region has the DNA TGTGCCAGCAGCCTGGCTAGGAGGAGGAACATTCAGTACTTC. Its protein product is CASSLARRRNIQYF.

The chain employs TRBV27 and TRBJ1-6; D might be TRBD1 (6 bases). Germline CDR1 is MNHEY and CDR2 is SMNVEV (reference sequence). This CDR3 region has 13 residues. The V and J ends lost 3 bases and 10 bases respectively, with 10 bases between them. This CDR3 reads CASSFTGTSPLHF. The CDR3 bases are TGTGCCAGCAGTTTTACAGGGACCTCACCCCTCCACTTT.

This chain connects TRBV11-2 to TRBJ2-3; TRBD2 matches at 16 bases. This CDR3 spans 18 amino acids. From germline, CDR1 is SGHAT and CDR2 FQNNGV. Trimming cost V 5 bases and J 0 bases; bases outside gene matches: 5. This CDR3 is CASSTGTSGRGSTDTQYF. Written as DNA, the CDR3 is TGTGCCAGCAGCACCGGGACTAGCGGGAGGGGGAGCACAGATACGCAGTATTTT.

Here the CDR3 reads CASVALRATLREQYF. For the CDR3, the DNA is TGTGCCAGCGTCGCCCTCAGGGCTACTTTGAGGGAGCAGTACTTC. The gene calls are TRBV28 and TRBJ2-7; D might be TRBD1 (5 bases). The V end was cut by 8 bases, the J end by 7 bases, with 24 bases between. In germline, CDR1 is MDHEN, CDR2 SYDVKM. The CDR3 covers 15 residues. The full variable domain, completed using reference TRBV28 and TRBJ2-7, is DVKVTQSSRYLVKRTGEKVFLECVQDMDHENMFWYRQDPGLGLRLIYFSYDVKMKEKGDIPEGYSVSREKKERFSLILESASTNQTSMYLCASVALRATLREQYFGPGTRLTVT.

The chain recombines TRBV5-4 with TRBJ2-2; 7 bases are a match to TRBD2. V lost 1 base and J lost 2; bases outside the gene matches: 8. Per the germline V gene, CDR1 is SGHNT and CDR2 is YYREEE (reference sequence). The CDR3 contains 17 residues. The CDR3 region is CASSLYGIAGNTGELFF. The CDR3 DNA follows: TGTGCCAGCAGCTTGTATGGGATAGCGGGTAACACCGGGGAGCTGTTTTTT.

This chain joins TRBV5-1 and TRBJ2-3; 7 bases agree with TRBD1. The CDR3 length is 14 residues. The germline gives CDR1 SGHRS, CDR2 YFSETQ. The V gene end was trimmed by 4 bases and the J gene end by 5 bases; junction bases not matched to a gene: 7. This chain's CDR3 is CASSAGQVQDTQYF. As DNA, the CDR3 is TGCGCCAGCAGCGCCGGACAGGTTCAAGATACGCAGTATTTT.

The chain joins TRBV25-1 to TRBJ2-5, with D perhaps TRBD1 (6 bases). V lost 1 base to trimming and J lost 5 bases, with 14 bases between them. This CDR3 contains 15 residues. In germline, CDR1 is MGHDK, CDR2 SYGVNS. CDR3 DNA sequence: TGTGCCAGCAGTGAATCCCTGGGGGCGGGTGAGACCCAGTACTTC. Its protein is CASSESLGAGETQYF.

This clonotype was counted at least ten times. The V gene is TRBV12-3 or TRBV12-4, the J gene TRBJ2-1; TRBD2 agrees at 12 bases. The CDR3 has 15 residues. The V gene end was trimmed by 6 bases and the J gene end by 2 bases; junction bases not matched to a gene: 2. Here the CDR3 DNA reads TGTGCCAGCAGGAGACTAGCGGGAGCCTACAATGAGCAGTTCTTC. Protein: CASRRLAGAYNEQFF.

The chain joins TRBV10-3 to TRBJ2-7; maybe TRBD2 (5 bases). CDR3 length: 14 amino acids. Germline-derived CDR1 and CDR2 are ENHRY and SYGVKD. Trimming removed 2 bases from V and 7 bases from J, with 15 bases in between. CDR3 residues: CAISEDKFPGEQYV. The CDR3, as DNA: TGTGCCATCAGTGAGGATAAGTTCCCGGGGGAGCAGTACGTC.

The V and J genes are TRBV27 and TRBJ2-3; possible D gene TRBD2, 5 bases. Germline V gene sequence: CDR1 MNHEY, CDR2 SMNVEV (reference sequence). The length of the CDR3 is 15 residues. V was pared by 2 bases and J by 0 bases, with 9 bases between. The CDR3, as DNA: TGTGCCAGCAGTTTAGGTGGGAGAAGCACAGATACGCAGTATTTT. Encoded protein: CASSLGGRSTDTQYF.

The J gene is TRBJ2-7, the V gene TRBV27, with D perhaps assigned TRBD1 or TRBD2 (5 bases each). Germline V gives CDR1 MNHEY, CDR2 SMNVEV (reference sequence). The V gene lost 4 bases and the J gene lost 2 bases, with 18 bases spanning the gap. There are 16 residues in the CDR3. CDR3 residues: CASSYGGTPPAYEQYF. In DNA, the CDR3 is TGTGCCAGCAGTTACGGTGGGACCCCCCCGGCCTACGAGCAGTACTTC.